This TCR beta chain was identified during a study of control samples from healthy donors and cancer patients (dated by TCRdb to about 2020). Libraries came from the immunoSEQ multiplex PCR assay. TCRdb's version of the immuneACCESS table is confined to in-frame rearrangements and falls short of the full clone set. An unresolved V gene accounts for under half of the shortfall where checked; the remainder is of unknown origin. The sample table holds 150,000 to 200,000 clones, of which 70% to 90% were seen once. The top ten clonotypes cover around 5% of the sample. About this clone: The specificity of this receptor is unknown. Qualities for individual bases were not recorded, and no much larger clone is one base off.

The sequence was obtained from a woman in her twenties or thirties in good health. Sequenced material: blood.

The CDR3 is CASSTTGEAFF. The bases are TGCGCCAGCAGCACTACAGGGGAAGCTTTCTTT. This chain joins TRBV5-1 to TRBJ1-1, with TRBD1 as a weak D call on 6 bases. V lost 4 bases and J lost 8 bases; the stretch between them is 9 bases long. Spanning cysteine to phenylalanine, the CDR3 consists of 11 amino acids. Only the CDR3 region is kept as DNA, spanning 33 bases read in frame from base 1. CDR1 is given as SGHRS and CDR2 as YFSETQ, both from the germline V gene. Reference TRBV5-1 and TRBJ1-1 proteins supply the regions before and after the CDR3; the full variable domain is: KAGVTQTPRYLIKTRGQQVTLSCSPISGHRSVSWYQQTPGQGLQFLFEYFSETQRNKGNFPGRFSGRQFSNSRSEMNVSTLELGDSALYLCASSTTGEAFFGQGTRLTVV.